This is a list of T cell receptor beta chains from one sample in a study of blood T cell repertoires in COVID-19. The protocol was immunoSEQ multiplex PCR, while the TCRdb copy is restricted to in-frame clones and leaves out a portion. The top ten hold over 7.5% of the sample, which has under 80,000 clones, just under 80% seen once. Material for sequencing was peripheral blood. The source of these receptors is a human donor in a cohort sampled during active COVID-19. CDR3s include the opening cysteine and the closing phenylalanine or tryptophan. Fields, in order: J gene, V gene, clone size, D gene, CDR3 DNA, CDR3 protein. The D gene is left open where the match is weak. The size of a clone is reported for some rows only, either as once, few or many, or as a class for expanded clones.

>TRBJ1-2|TRBV7-9|few|-
TGTGCCAGCAGCTTAGACAGTAATGGCTACACCTTC
CASSLDSNGYTF
>TRBJ2-1|TRBV5-1|-|-
TGCGCCAGCAGCCTACTACAGACAGCTAACAATGAGCAGTTCTTC
CASSLLQTANNEQFF
>TRBJ1-5|TRBV12-5|few|TRBD1
TGTGCTAGTGCCCTCCCGACAGGGATGGATCAGCCCCAGCATTTT
CASALPTGMDQPQHF
>TRBJ2-5|TRBV14|-|-
TGTGCCAGCAGCCGCAACGCGCAGGTGGGGACCCAGTACTTC
CASSRNAQVGTQYF
>TRBJ2-7|TRBV20-1|-|-
TGCAGTGCTAGAGATCAGAATACGCCGTACTTC
CSARDQNTPYF
>TRBJ2-7|TRBV7-2|-|TRBD1
TGTGCCAGCAGCCCGGACAGGAGCTCCTACGAGCAGTACTTC
CASSPDRSSYEQYF
>TRBJ2-7|TRBV5-6|-|TRBD2
TGTGCCAGCAGCTCAACCCTAGCGGGAGCTAGTAGGTACGAGCAGTACTTC
CASSSTLAGASRYEQYF
>TRBJ2-7|TRBV15|-|TRBD1
TGTGCCACCAGCAGAGGAAGGGGGCCCTACGAGCAGTACTTC
CATSRGRGPYEQYF
>TRBJ1-1|TRBV6-6|once|-
TGTGCCAGCAGTTTAGGGGGTAAGACTGAAGCTTTCTTT
CASSLGGKTEAFF
>TRBJ2-7|TRBV10-1|-|TRBD2
TGCGCCAGCAGTGAGAGTAGGGGACTAACCTACGAGCAGTACTTC
CASSESRGLTYEQYF
>TRBJ2-1|TRBV5-4|-|-
TGTGCCAGCTCGAAGGTAGCGGAGTACAATGAGCAGTTCTTC
CASSKVAEYNEQFF
>TRBJ1-5|TRBV5-4|-|-
TGTGCCAGCAGTCCCGGGACTGATCAGCCCCAGCATTTT
CASSPGTDQPQHF
>TRBJ1-1|TRBV4-1|few|-
TGCGCCAGCAGCCGACAGTTGAACACTGAAGCTTTCTTT
CASSRQLNTEAFF
>TRBJ2-3|TRBV4-3|-|-
TGCGCCAGCAGCCAAGATCGGGGCACAGATACGCAGTATTTT
CASSQDRGTDTQYF
>TRBJ2-7|TRBV7-8|-|TRBD2
TGTGCCAGCAGCTTTATGACTAGCGGAGGGGAGCAGTACTTC
CASSFMTSGGEQYF
>TRBJ1-5|TRBV10-1|-|-
TGCGCCAGCAGTGAGGTCGGCAATCAGCCCCAGCATTTT
CASSEVGNQPQHF
>TRBJ2-3|TRBV5-8|-|-
TGTGCCAGCAGCTTGGTGGGGGGAGAAGGAACAGATACGCAGTATTTT
CASSLVGGEGTDTQYF
>TRBJ1-3|TRBV7-2|-|-
TGTGCCAGCAGCCTCCCCGGCGGGTCAGCTGGAAACACCATATATTTT
CASSLPGGSAGNTIYF
>TRBJ1-6|TRBV27|-|-
TGTGCCAGCAGTCTCCTAATGGCGGGAGAATATAATTCACCCCTCCACTTT
CASSLLMAGEYNSPLHF
>TRBJ2-2|TRBV2|few|-
TGTGCCAGCAGTGCCGAACAGGGAGCCGGGGAGCTGTTTTTT
CASSAEQGAGELFF
>TRBJ2-7|TRBV4-3|-|TRBD1
TGCGCCAGCAGCCAGGGACAGGGGTCCCCCTACGAGCAGTACTTC
CASSQGQGSPYEQYF
>TRBJ2-7|TRBV5-1|-|-
TGCGCCAGCAGCTCGGAAACAGGTGGGGCCTACGAGCAGTACTTC
CASSSETGGAYEQYF
>TRBJ1-5|TRBV7-2|-|-
TGTGCCAGCAGCTTAGAGAGACTGAATCAGCCCCAGCATTTT
CASSLERLNQPQHF
>TRBJ2-5|TRBV11-2|-|TRBD2
TGTGCCAGCAGCTTAGTGAGCGGGAGGGCTGAAGAGACCCAGTACTTC
CASSLVSGRAEETQYF
>TRBJ2-6|TRBV4-1|-|TRBD1
TGCGCCAGCAGCCAACGACAGGGGGCAGGGTCTGGGGCCAACGTCCTGACTTTC
CASSQRQGAGSGANVLTF
>TRBJ2-7|TRBV10-3|-|TRBD2
TGTGCCATCAGTGATGGACTAGCGGGAGGCCACGAGCAGTACTTC
CAISDGLAGGHEQYF
>TRBJ2-6|TRBV28|-|-
TGTGCCAGCCAATTGGGGGGCTCTGGGGCCAACGTCCTGACTTTC
CASQLGGSGANVLTF
>TRBJ2-7|TRBV30|-|-
TGTGCCGGACATCCGGGGGAAACACAAGACGAGCAGTACTTC
CAGHPGETQDEQYF
>TRBJ2-7|TRBV18|once|TRBD2
TGTGCCAGCTCACCGCGACTAGCAGACTACGAGCAGTACTTC
CASSPRLADYEQYF
>TRBJ1-6|TRBV7-9|-|-
TGTGCCAGCAGGTCTGGAGTAGGGAGCTCCTATAATTCACCCCTCCACTTT
CASRSGVGSSYNSPLHF
>TRBJ1-6|TRBV19|-|TRBD1
TGTGCCAGTAGTAGGGACAGTTATAATTCACCCCTCCACTTT
CASSRDSYNSPLHF
>TRBJ1-5|TRBV10-3|few|TRBD1
TGTGCCATCAGTGAGCTAGACAGGGGCGGGTCGAGCAATCAGCCCCAGCATTTT
CAISELDRGGSSNQPQHF
>TRBJ2-3|TRBV28|-|TRBD1
TGTGCCAGCAGTTTACGGACAGGGACTACAGATACGCAGTATTTT
CASSLRTGTTDTQYF
>TRBJ2-3|TRBV7-9|-|TRBD2
TGTGCCAGCAGCCCCGGACTAGCGGGAGATACGCAGTATTTT
CASSPGLAGDTQYF
>TRBJ1-3|TRBV29-1|-|TRBD1
TGCAGCGGCCTGAGCCCAGGGGGCGGAAACACCATATATTTT
CSGLSPGGGNTIYF
>TRBJ1-1|TRBV9|-|-
TGTGCCAGCAGCGCCAGGGGAAACACTGAAGCTTTCTTT
CASSARGNTEAFF
>TRBJ2-3|TRBV2|-|TRBD1
TGTGCCAGCAGTGAAGACAGGGGTCGTACAGATACGCAGTATTTT
CASSEDRGRTDTQYF
>TRBJ2-6|TRBV6-5|-|-
TGTGCCAGCAGAACAGGGAGCTCTGGGGCCAACGTCCTGACTTTC
CASRTGSSGANVLTF
>TRBJ1-1|TRBV28|-|-
TGTGCCAGCACCCGGGGAAACACTGAAGCTTTCTTT
CASTRGNTEAFF
>TRBJ2-5|TRBV4-1|-|TRBD2
TGCGCCAGCAGCCTTCTAGCGGGAGTCCAAGAGACCCAGTACTTC
CASSLLAGVQETQYF
>TRBJ1-3|TRBV5-1|-|TRBD1
TGCGCCAGCAGCCCCGTGGCGACAGGGGGACTCTCTGGAAACACCATATATTTT
CASSPVATGGLSGNTIYF
>TRBJ2-4|TRBV28|-|TRBD1
TGTGCCAGCAGTACGACAGGGAGTGGGACCAAAAACATTCAGTACTTC
CASSTTGSGTKNIQYF
>TRBJ1-1|TRBV19|-|-
TGTGCCAGTAGTATAGATCTTACAGAACCGAGCGAAGCTTTCTTT
CASSIDLTEPSEAFF
>TRBJ2-1|TRBV6-6|few|TRBD2
TGTGCCAGCAGTCCGGGACTAGCGGGAGACTATGAGCAGTTCTTC
CASSPGLAGDYEQFF